One and the same sample provided the 3 T cell receptor beta chains below, sequenced in a study of identical twins. TCRdb redid the calling of the 5' RACE reads with MiXCR, one entry per CDR3 protein. This sample yields fewer than 900,000 distinct CDR3 sequences, of which approximately 18% are seen a single time; roughly 14% belongs to the top ten. This same sample was also part of a study on T cells expressing NK-cell markers.

Sequencing was carried out using PBMCs. These receptors were taken from a woman aged 18-29 years in good health.

V and J are TRBV20-1 and TRBJ1-4; no firm D call. The V end lost 1 base, the J end lost 12 bases, and 15 bases lay between the germline ends. This CDR3 spans 13 amino acids. Germline CDR1 is DFQATT and CDR2 is SNEGSKA (reference sequence). This CDR3 is CSARVGPSGQLFF. CDR3 nucleotide sequence: TGCAGTGCTAGAGTTGGCCCCTCGGGTCAACTGTTTTTT.

This clonotype was picked up a small number of times. The rearrangement joins TRBV7-3 to TRBJ2-5; tentatively, D is TRBD2 (5 bases). Germline V CDR1 and CDR2: SGHTA, FQGTGA. With 4 bases removed from V and 2 bases from J, the gap between germline ends came to 8 bases. This CDR3 spans 13 amino acids. CDR3 residues: CASSSGDQETQYF. CDR3 bases: TGTGCCAGCAGCTCCGGGGATCAAGAGACCCAGTACTTC.

The rearrangement uses TRBV12-3 or TRBV12-4 and TRBJ2-3; 10 bases line up with TRBD2. V lost 8 bases and J lost 0; bases outside the gene matches: 20. The CDR3 sequence is 20 residues long. The chain's CDR3 is CASRTRVGEREGRSTDTQYF. The CDR3 DNA reads TGTGCCAGCCGCACGAGGGTCGGGGAGCGGGAGGGCCGTAGCACAGATACGCAGTATTTT.